The clone carrying this TCR beta chain was observed at least ten times. The sample is drawn from a study of neurological immune-mediated disorders. Synthesis of cDNA used 5'RACE (with 10-nucleotide random UMIs). TCRdb itself ran the 5' RACE reads through MiXCR, one entry per CDR3 protein. The sample contains about 59,000 distinct CDR3 sequences, approximately 12% of which appear only once. PBMCs numbering 2 million and stored at -80 C yielded the unsorted libraries. The sequenced material came from PBMCs. The clonotype originates from an older woman with HTLV-1-associated myelopathy (HAM/TSP).

Here the CDR3 DNA reads TGTGCCAGCACCCCAGTGCGAGCGGGAGAAAGCAATGAGCAGTTCTTC. Protein: CASTPVRAGESNEQFF. This rearrangement joins TRBV7-2 to TRBJ2-1, with 8 nucleotides matching TRBD2. Germline trimming cut 7 bases from V and 6 bases from J; bases unmatched to any gene: 14. CDR1 and CDR2 from the germline V gene are SGHTA and FQGNSA. This CDR3 contains 16 residues. Full variable domain (outside the CDR3, taken from reference TRBV7-2 and TRBJ2-1): GAGVSQSPSNKVTEKGKDVELRCDPISGHTALYWYRQSLGQGLEFLIYFQGNSAPDKSGLPSDRFSAERTGGSVSTLTIQRTQQEDSAVYLCASTPVRAGESNEQFFGPGTRLTVL.